This record concerns one T cell receptor beta chain sequence. What it recognizes is unknown. With 5 bases removed from V and 2 bases from J, the gap between germline ends came to 5 bases. CDR3 length equals 12 residues. The V gene's germline CDR1 is SEHNR and CDR2 FQNEAQ (reference sequence). This sample was included in a study of breast tumors, draining lymph nodes, adjacent tissues. Broader study findings: Compared with lymph nodes, tumors were less diverse; compared with nontumor tissue, more. Data only fit, rather than demonstrated, lymph node origin of most tumor T cells. Compared with basal-like, luminal-like tumors shared significantly more repertoire with nontumor tissue.

TCRdb re-derived calls from the multiplex PCR reads in MiXCR, one entry per CDR3 protein. The table shows 30,000 to 40,000 distinct CDR3 sequences, with roughly two thirds occurring only once. The genes are TRBV7-9 and TRBJ2-3; D gene uncertain. Material: breast tumor tissue. This sequence was found in a female donor with breast cancer. Some clones in this sample may be carry-over from other donors' samples. The CDR3 sequence: CASSGITDTQYF. In DNA, the CDR3 is TGTGCCAGCAGCGGCATCACAGATACGCAGTATTTT.